Described below is a single T cell receptor (beta chain) sequence and its context. The clone's antigen remains unknown. Base quality data are lacking; no much larger clone is found one base away. CDR1 and CDR2, looked up from the germline V gene, are MNHEY and SVGAGI. Trimming at the junction amounts to 0 bases on V and 0 bases on J, and the germline ends lie 3 bases apart. The CDR3 has 14 amino acids, counting the end cysteine and phenylalanine. This entry keeps only the CDR3 DNA: 42 bases, framed from base 1. The approximately 40 donors, aged roughly 6 to 90 years, were systemically healthy Caucasian individuals from Russia. Ten milliliters of peripheral blood were drawn from each donor into EDTA-treated Vacutainer tubes. Ficoll-Paque density-gradient centrifugation was used to isolate PBMCs, with at least 7 million per sample. Total RNA was extracted from PBMCs with Trizol reagent, with at least 6 micrograms obtained per sample. For every donor, an aliquot of PBMCs went through flow cytometry to measure the percentages of naive CD45RAhigh/CD27high T cells.

The library was obtained by 5' RACE. Sequencing took place on an Illumina HiSeq 2500. The second PCR ran for roughly 7 to 11 cycles and used a J-beta primer mix along with a sample-barcoded 5' primer. A unique molecular identifier was introduced onto each TCR beta cDNA molecule by a template-switch 5' adaptor carrying 12 random nucleotides. Each sample yielded at least 3 million CDR3-containing paired-end reads. First-strand cDNA was synthesized from all RNA with the Mint cDNA synthesis kit, primed by a TRBC-specific oligonucleotide. All cDNA was treated with uracil-DNA glycosylase and then went through a first 18-cycle PCR with the universal primers M1SS and BC2_uni_R. Under the source paper's analysis protocol: For normalization, 1 million high-quality reads were randomly selected from each sample, with every read carrying a distinct molecular identifier. Reads with shared molecular identifiers were discarded instead of being binned into consensus sequences. MiTCR, set to a Q25 quality threshold and the strictest error-elimination algorithm, was used for CDR3 identification, clonotype clustering and error correction. A nonparametric unseen species model with Euler transformation was used to estimate lower-bound total TCR beta diversity. The raw public reads went through TCRdb reprocessing: fastp at Q25, MiXCR clone calling, in-frame beta chains kept. Identical CDR3 proteins give one entry, which carries the most common genes and DNA. The V and J calls come from TCRdb's annotation, not from the publication. This sample has 1,300,000 or so distinct CDR3 sequences in its table, and almost 60% of those were observed once. Together, the top ten hold more than 6% of the sample.

The sample comes from a study of blood T cells in healthy people across ages (dated by TCRdb to between 2014 and 2017). Context from the whole study: In model experiments, template switching captured roughly one uniquely barcoded TCR beta cDNA molecule for every two T cells. Using deep sequencing normalized with unique cDNA molecular identifiers, the study measured how TCR beta repertoire diversity changes with age. The donors were split into four age groups: young (average 16 years), middle-aged (roughly 39), aged (about 62) and long-lived (roughly 80). To avoid experimental bias, donors of different ages were randomly spread across the sequencing lanes. Using the same blood draw, the study looked at two additional independent replicas of 1 million unique cDNA reads for two donors, one aged 18 to 30 and the other aged 80 or older.

The full study reports these points: Total diversity estimates from one million sequenced T cells were considered lower bounds and underestimates. The CMV infection status of donors was not known, potentially confounding age-related changes in expanded clonotypes. Because profiling used bulk unsorted PBMCs, naive and antigen-experienced compartments could not be compared conclusively. As age increased, observed TCR beta diversity per million T cells dropped in a roughly linear way, and a significant reduction was already evident by age about 40. There was a strong correlation between observed TCR beta diversity and the percentage of naive T cells measured by flow cytometry. Compared with the aged group, more naive CD4+ T cells, fewer expanded clones and increased TCR diversity were shown by the long-lived group, suggesting age selection.

The V and J segments used are TRBV6-5 and TRBJ2-4, with the D gene not clear enough to name. The sample was blood. This clonotype was sampled from a man between 18 and 29 years old in good health. In nucleotide form, the sequence is TGTGCCAGCAGTTACTCAGTAGCCAAAAACATTCAGTACTTC. Its amino acids are CASSYSVAKNIQYF.